These T cell receptor beta chains were read from a single sample in a study of blood T cells in healthy people across ages. Using its own MiXCR run on the 5' RACE reads, TCRdb lists one record per CDR3 protein. The sample records around 1.1 million distinct CDR3 sequences, more than 30% being singletons. What was sequenced was blood. The receptors derive from a man younger than 35 in good health. The CDR3 runs from the conserved cysteine through the conserved F or W. D genes are given only for firm matches. Some rows mark clone size as missing; the rest say once, few, many or name a class of expanded clone.

.,TRBJ2-3,TRBV5-1,once,TGCGCCAGCCGGCCAAGGGGGGCAGATGCGCAGTATTTT,CASRPRGADAQYF
.,TRBJ1-1,TRBV9,few,TGTGCCAGCAGCCCCCTGGGGCAGGGGAACACTGAAGCTTTCTTT,CASSPLGQGNTEAFF
.,TRBJ1-2,TRBV7-2,.,TGTGCCAGCAGCTTAGGACAGACTGACAGATATGGCTACACCTTC,CASSLGQTDRYGYTF
.,TRBJ1-6,TRBV14,.,TGTGCCAGCAGCTCAGGACAGCGAATCTATAATTCACCCCTCCACTTT,CASSSGQRIYNSPLHF
.,TRBJ2-3,TRBV20-1,few,TGCAGTGCCGTGGGGGACGCGGATACGCAGTATTTT,CSAVGDADTQYF
.,TRBJ2-1,TRBV10-3,.,TGTGCCATCAGTGAGAGCAAGGGCGGGGGCGGTTATGAGCAGTTCTTC,CAISESKGGGGYEQFF
.,TRBJ1-2,TRBV7-9,.,TGTGCCAGCAGCTTAAGTTTAAGGTTGCAGAGCTATGGCTACACCTTC,CASSLSLRLQSYGYTF
.,TRBJ2-3,TRBV6-6,many,TGTGCCAGCAGACATGACAGCACAGATACGCAGTATTTT,CASRHDSTDTQYF
.,TRBJ1-5,TRBV12-3/TRBV12-4,.,TGTGCCAGCAGCTACCCCCCGGATCAGCCCCAGCATTTT,CASSYPPDQPQHF
TRBD2,TRBJ2-5,TRBV28,.,TGTGCCAGCAGTGCGAGCGGACTAGCGGGGGGGCTCTATGAGCAGTACTTC,CASSASGLAGGLYEQYF
TRBD1,TRBJ2-3,TRBV29-1,many,TGCAGCGTAGGACAGGTTTTAACAGATACGCAGTATTTT,CSVGQVLTDTQYF
.,TRBJ2-7,TRBV25-1,few,TGTGCCAGCAGTGAATCCAAGCCTGCCGAGCAGTACTTC,CASSESKPAEQYF
TRBD2,TRBJ2-7,TRBV29-1,.,TGCAGCGTTGACGGAATTGGACTAGCAGGCCACGAGCAGTACTTC,CSVDGIGLAGHEQYF
.,TRBJ1-1,TRBV2,.,TGTGCCAGCAGTCCGGGACTCTTGGGTACTGAAGCTTTCTTT,CASSPGLLGTEAFF
TRBD1,TRBJ1-1,TRBV7-9,.,TGTGCCAGCAGCTTAGCGGGACAGGGGGATGGCGGCACTGAAGCTTTCTTT,CASSLAGQGDGGTEAFF
.,TRBJ2-3,TRBV7-2,.,TGTGCCAGCAGCTTATACGGGGACAGCACAGATACGCAGTATTTT,CASSLYGDSTDTQYF
.,TRBJ1-5,TRBV20-1,.,TGCAGTTCTGGGTCCCACCGAGGGAGCAATCAGCCCCAGCATTTT,CSSGSHRGSNQPQHF
.,TRBJ2-3,TRBV11-2,.,TGTGCCAGCAGCCCTCGGGAGAAGTACACAGATACGCGGTATTTT,CASSPREKYTDTRYF
TRBD2,TRBJ2-1,TRBV7-3,.,TGTGCCAGCAGCTTAACGGGACTAGCGGACAATGAGCAGTTCTTC,CASSLTGLADNEQFF
TRBD1,TRBJ2-7,TRBV4-2,many,TGTGCCAGCAGCATGGACAGGGGAGGAGAAGAGCAGTACTTC,CASSMDRGGEEQYF
.,TRBJ2-2,TRBV10-3,.,TGTGCCATCCAGCCACAGGGTAGGGGGGAGCTGTTTTTT,CAIQPQGRGELFF
.,TRBJ2-7,TRBV6-1,.,TGTGCCAGCAGGACCGGGACAAACTACGAGCAGTACTTC,CASRTGTNYEQYF
.,TRBJ1-1,TRBV29-1,.,TGCAGCGTTTTGGGGGCGAACACTGAAGCTTTCTTT,CSVLGANTEAFF
.,TRBJ2-5,TRBV6-2/TRBV6-3,.,TGTGCCAGCATGGAAAAAGAGACCCAGTACTTC,CASMEKETQYF
.,TRBJ2-1,TRBV24-1,few,TGTGCCACCAGTGATTTGACGCGCGAGCAGTTCTTC,CATSDLTREQFF
.,TRBJ1-1,TRBV10-3,.,TGTGCCACGGCTGGGGGCAGTGACACTGAAGCTTTCTTT,CATAGGSDTEAFF
.,TRBJ2-1,TRBV7-2,few,TGTGCCAGCAGCGCAACTCGTACATATCGCAATGAGCAGTTCTTC,CASSATRTYRNEQFF
.,TRBJ2-4,TRBV7-9,few,TGTGCCAGCAGCTTAAGTGGAGCCAAAAACATTCAGTACTTC,CASSLSGAKNIQYF
.,TRBJ1-5,TRBV5-1,.,TGCGCCAGCAGCTGGACGCCGGACACTTACAATCAGCCCCAGCATTTT,CASSWTPDTYNQPQHF
TRBD2,TRBJ2-2,TRBV10-3,.,TGTGCCATCGCCGGGACTATACCCGGGGAGCTGTTTTTT,CAIAGTIPGELFF
.,TRBJ2-6,TRBV11-3,.,TGTGCCAGCAGCTCGATCTCTGGGGCCAACGTCCTGACTTTC,CASSSISGANVLTF
.,TRBJ2-7,TRBV20-1,.,TGCAGTGCTCGCCACGCGGTTAGGTACGAGCAGTACTTC,CSARHAVRYEQYF
.,TRBJ1-2,TRBV28,few,TGTGCCAGCAGCACTCCTGAAGGGAGCGGCTACACCTTC,CASSTPEGSGYTF
.,TRBJ2-5,TRBV14,few,TGTGCCAGCAGCCAAGAAGGGGTTCCCCAAGAGACCCAGTACTTC,CASSQEGVPQETQYF
.,TRBJ2-1,TRBV9,.,TGTGCCAGCAGCGGACCGAGAGACAATGAGCAGTTCTTC,CASSGPRDNEQFF